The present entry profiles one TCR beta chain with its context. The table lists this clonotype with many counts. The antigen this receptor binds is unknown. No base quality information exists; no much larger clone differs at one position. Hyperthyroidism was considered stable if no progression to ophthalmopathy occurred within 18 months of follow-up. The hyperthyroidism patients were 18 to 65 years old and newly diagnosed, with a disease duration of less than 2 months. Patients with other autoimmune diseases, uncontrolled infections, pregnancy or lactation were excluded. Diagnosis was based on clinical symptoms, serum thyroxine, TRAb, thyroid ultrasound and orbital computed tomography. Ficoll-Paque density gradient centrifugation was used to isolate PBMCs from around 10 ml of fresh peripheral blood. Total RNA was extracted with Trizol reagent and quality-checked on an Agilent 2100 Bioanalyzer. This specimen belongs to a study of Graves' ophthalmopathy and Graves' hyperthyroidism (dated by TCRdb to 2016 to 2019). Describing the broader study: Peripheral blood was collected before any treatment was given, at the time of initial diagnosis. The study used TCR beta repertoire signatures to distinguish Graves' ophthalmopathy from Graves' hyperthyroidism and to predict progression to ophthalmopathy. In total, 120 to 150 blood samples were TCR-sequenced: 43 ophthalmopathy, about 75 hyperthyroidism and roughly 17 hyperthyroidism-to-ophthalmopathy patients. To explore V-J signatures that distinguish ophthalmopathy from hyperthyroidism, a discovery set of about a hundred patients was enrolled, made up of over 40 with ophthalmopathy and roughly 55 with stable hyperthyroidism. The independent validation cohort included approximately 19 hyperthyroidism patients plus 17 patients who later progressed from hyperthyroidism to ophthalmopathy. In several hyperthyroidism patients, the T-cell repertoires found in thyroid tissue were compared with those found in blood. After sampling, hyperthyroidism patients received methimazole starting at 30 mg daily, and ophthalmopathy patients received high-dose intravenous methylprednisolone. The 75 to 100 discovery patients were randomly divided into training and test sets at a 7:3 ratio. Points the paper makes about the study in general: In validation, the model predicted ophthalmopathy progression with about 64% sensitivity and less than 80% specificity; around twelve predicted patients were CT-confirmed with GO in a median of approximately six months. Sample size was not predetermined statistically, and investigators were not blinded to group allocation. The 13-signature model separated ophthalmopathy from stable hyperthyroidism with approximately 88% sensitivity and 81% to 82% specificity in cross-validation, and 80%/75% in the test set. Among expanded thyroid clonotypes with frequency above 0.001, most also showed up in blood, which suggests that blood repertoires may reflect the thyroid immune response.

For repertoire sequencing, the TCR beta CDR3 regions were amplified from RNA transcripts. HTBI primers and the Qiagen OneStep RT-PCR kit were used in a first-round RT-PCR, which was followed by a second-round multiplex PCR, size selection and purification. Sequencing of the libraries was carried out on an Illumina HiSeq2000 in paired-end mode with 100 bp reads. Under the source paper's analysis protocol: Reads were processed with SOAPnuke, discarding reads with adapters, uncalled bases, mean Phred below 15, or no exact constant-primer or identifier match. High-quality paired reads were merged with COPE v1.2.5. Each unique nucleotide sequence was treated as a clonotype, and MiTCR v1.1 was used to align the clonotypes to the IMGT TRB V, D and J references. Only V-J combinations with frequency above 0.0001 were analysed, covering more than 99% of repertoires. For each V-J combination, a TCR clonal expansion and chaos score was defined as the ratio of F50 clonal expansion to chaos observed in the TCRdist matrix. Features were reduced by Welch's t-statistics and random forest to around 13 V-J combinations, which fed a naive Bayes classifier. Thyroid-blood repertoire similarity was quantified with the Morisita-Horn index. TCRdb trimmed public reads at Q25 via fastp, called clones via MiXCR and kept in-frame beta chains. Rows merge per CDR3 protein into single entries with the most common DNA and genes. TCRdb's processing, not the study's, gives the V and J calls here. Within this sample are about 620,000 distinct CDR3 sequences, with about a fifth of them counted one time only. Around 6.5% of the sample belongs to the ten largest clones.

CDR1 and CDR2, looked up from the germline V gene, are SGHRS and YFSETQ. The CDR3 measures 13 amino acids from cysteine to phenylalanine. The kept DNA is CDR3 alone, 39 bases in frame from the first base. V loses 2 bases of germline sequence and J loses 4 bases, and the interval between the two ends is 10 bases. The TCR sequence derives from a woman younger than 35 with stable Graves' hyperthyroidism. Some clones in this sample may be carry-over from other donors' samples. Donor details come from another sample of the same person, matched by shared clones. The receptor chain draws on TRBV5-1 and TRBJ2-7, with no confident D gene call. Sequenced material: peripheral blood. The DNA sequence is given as TGCGCCAGCAGCTTAGATGAAGATTACGAGCAGTACTTC. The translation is CASSLDEDYEQYF. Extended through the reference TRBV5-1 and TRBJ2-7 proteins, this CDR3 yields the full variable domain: KAGVTQTPRYLIKTRGQQVTLSCSPISGHRSVSWYQQTPGQGLQFLFEYFSETQRNKGNFPGRFSGRQFSNSRSEMNVSTLELGDSALYLCASSLDEDYEQYFGPGTRLTVT.